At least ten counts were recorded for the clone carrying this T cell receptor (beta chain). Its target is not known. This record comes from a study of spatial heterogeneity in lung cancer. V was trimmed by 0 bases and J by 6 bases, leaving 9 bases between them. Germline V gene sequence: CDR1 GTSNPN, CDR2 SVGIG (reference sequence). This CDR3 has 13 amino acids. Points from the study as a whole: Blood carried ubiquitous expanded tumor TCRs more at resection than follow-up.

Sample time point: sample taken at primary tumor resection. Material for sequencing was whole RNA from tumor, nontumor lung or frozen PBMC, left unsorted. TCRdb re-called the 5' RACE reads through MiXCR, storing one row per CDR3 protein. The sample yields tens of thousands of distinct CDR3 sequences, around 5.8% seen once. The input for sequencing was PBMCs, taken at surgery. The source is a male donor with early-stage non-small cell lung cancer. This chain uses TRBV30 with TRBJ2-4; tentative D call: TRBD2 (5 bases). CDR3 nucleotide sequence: TGTGCCTGGAGTGTACGAGGGATAAACATTCAGTACTTC. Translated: CAWSVRGINIQYF.